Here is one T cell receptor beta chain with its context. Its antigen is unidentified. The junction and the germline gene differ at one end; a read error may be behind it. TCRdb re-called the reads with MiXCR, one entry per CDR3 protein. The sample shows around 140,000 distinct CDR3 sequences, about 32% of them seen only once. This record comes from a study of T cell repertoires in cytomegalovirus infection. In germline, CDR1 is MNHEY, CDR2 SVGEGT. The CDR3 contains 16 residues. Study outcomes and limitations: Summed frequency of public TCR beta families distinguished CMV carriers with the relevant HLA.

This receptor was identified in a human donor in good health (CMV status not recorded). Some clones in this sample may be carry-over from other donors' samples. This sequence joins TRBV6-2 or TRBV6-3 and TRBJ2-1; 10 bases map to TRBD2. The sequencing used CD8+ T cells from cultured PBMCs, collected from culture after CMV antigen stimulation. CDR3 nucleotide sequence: TGTGTCAGCAGGACATCTCTAGCGGGGGCCCACAATGAGCAGTTCTTC. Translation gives CVSRTSLAGAHNEQFF.